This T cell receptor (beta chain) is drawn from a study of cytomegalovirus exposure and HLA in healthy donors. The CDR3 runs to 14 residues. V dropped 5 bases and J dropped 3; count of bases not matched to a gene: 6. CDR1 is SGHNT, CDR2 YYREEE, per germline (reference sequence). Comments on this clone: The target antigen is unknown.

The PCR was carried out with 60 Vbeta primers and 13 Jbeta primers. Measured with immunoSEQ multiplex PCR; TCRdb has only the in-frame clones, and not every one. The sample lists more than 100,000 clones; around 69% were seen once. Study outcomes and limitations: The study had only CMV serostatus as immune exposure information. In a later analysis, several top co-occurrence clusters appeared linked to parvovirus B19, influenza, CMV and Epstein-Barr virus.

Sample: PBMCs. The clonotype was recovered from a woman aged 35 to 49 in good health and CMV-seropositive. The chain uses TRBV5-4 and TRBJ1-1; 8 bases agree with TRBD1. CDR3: CASSLGQEDTEAFF. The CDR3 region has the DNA TGTGCCAGCAGTCTGGGACAGGAGGACACTGAAGCTTTCTTT.